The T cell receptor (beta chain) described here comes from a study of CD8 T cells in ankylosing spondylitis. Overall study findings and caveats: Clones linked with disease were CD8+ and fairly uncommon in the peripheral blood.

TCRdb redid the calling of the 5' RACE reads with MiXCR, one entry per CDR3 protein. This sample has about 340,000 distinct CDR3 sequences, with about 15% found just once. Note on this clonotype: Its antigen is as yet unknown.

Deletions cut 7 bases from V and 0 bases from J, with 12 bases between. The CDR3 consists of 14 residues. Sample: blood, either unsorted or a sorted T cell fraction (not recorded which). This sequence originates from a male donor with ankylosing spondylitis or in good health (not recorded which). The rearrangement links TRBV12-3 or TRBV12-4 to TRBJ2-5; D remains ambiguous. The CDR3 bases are TGTGCCAGCATGTACTCCCTAAACCAAGAGACCCAGTACTTC. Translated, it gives CASMYSLNQETQYF.